This TCR beta chain originates from a study of shared clonotypes between healthy human individuals. For the study at large: There were three CD4 naive, three CD4 memory, two CD8 naive and one CD8 memory plates per donor.

Germline loops: CDR1 MNHEY, CDR2 SVGAGI. This CDR3 comprises 14 residues. Trimming removed 7 bases from V and 1 base from J, with 10 bases in between. Here immunoSEQ multiplex PCR was the method, and the copy in TCRdb shows in-frame clones only, minus some. The sample has roughly 660,000 clones; about 90% are singletons. The sample holds a few counts of this clone. V is TRBV6-5 and J is TRBJ1-4, with D perhaps matching TRBD1 (5 bases). The TCR was taken from a man aged 18 to 30 in good health. Some clones in this sample may be carry-over from other donors' samples. Sequencing used memory CD8+ T cells from PBMCs. Specified subset: CD45RO+ cells pooled with CCR7-negative TemRA cells. CDR3 DNA sequence: TGTGCCAGCACAGGGTGGAGAACTAATGAAAAACTGTTTTTT. It translates to CASTGWRTNEKLFF.